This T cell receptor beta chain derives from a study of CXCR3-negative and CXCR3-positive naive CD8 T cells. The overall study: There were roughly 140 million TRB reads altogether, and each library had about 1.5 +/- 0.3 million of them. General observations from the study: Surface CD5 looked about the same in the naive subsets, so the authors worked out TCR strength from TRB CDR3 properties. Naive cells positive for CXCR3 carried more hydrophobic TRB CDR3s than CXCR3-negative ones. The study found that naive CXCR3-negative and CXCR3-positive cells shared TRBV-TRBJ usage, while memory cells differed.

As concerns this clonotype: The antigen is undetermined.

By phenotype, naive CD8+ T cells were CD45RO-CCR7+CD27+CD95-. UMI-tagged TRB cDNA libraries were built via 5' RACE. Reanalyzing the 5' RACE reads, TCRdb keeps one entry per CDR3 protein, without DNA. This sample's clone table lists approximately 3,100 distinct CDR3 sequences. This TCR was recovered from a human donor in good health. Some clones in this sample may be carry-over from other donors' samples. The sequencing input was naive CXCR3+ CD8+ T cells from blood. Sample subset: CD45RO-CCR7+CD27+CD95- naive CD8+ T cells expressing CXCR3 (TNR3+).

The CDR3 here is CASSVWAGYEQFF. This chain connects TRBV6-4 to TRBJ2-1; the D call of TRBD1 rests on TCRdb alone, since no DNA is present to check it. The CDR3 has 13 residues. The V gene's germline CDR1 is MRHNA and CDR2 SNTAGT.